This T cell receptor (beta chain) is from a study of blood T cell repertoires in COVID-19. Losses at the gene ends were 0 bases for V and 5 bases for J; bases not matched to a gene: 8. Germline lookup yields CDR1 SGHRS and CDR2 YFSETQ. CDR3 length: 16 amino acids. Sequenced by immunoSEQ multiplex PCR; TCRdb stores in-frame clones only, minus some. The table lists around 76,000 clones, about three quarters of them singletons. The source material was peripheral blood. This TCR was sampled from a woman aged 80 or over with active or convalescent COVID-19. The rearrangement uses TRBV5-1 and TRBJ1-5, with TRBD1 matching 7 bases. In DNA, the CDR3 is TGCGCCAGCAGCTTGGGAGTAGGGGGCGATTATCAGCCCCAGCATTTT. Translated: CASSLGVGGDYQPQHF.